A single sample gave rise to the 2 T cell receptor beta chains below, sequenced in a study of glioma-infiltrating T cells. Amplification of TCR alpha and beta CDR3 regions from RNA used iRepertoire nested multiplex PCR. TCRdb independently ran MiXCR on the multiplex PCR reads; one entry per CDR3 protein. The table includes a few hundred thousand distinct CDR3 sequences, 35% to 45% detected once. Specimen: glioma tissue, nonneoplastic brain tissue, or PBMCs (not recorded which). These receptor sequences come from a human donor with low-grade glioma or glioblastoma, undergoing nonglioma brain surgery, or in good health (not recorded which).

The J gene is TRBJ1-4, the V gene TRBV7-6; 10 bases are shared with TRBD1. J lost 8 bases, V lost 5 bases, and 8 bases had no gene match. This CDR3 has 15 residues. Germline V gene data show CDR1 as SGHVS and CDR2 as FNYEAQ. The CDR3 nucleotides are TGTGCCAGCAGCACTCCCGGGACAGGGGTCGAAAAACTGTTTTTT. The encoded protein is CASSTPGTGVEKLFF. Looking up the rest from reference TRBV7-6 and TRBJ1-4 gives the full variable domain: GAGVSQSPRYKVTKRGQDVALRCDPISGHVSLYWYRQALGQGPEFLTYFNYEAQQDKSGLPNDRFSAERPEGSISTLTIQRTEQRDSAMYRCASSTPGTGVEKLFFGSGTQLSVL.

This clonotype was counted a few times. The chain's CDR3 is CASSQEAISSYNEQFF. For the CDR3, the DNA is TGCGCCAGCAGCCAGGAAGCGATTAGCTCCTACAATGAGCAGTTCTTC. The chain carries TRBV4-3 and TRBJ2-1; D uncertain. CDR3 length: 16 amino acids. Germline lookup yields CDR1 LGHNA and CDR2 YSLEER. V shed 3 bases and J shed 0 bases, with 12 bases lying between them.